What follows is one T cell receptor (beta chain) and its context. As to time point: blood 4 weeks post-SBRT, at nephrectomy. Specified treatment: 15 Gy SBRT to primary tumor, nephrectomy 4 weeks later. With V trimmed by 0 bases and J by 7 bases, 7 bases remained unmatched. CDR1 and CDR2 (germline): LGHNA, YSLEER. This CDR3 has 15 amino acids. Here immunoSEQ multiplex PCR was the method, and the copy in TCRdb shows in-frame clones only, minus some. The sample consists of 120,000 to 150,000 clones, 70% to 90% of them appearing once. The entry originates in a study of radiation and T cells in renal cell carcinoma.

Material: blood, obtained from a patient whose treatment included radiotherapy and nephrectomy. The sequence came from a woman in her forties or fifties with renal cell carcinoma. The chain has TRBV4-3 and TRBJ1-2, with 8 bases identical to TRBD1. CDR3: CASSQERARGLGYTF. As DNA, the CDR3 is TGCGCCAGCAGCCAAGAACGGGCCAGGGGGCTTGGCTACACCTTC.